This T cell receptor (beta chain) was profiled in a study of blood T cell repertoires in COVID-19. For the study at large: From T cells, B-cell-depleted T cells, or PBMCs came the material, which was cDNA or gDNA.

This clone showed up just a few times. The V end was cut by 0 bases, the J end by 6 bases, with 12 bases between. CDR1 and CDR2 (germline): SGHRS, YFSETQ. The CDR3 runs to 15 residues. Repertoires were generated with immunoSEQ multiplex PCR, while TCRdb's copy carries only in-frame clones and drops some. The table has 110,000 or so clones, under 80% seen once. The rearrangement uses TRBV5-1 and TRBJ2-2; tentatively, D is TRBD1 (6 bases). The sequence derives from a woman between 70 and 85 years old with acute or convalescent COVID-19. The sample consisted of peripheral blood. The CDR3 DNA reads as TGCGCCAGCAGCTTGGTTTTAAACAGGGCCGGGGAGCTGTTTTTT. Amino acids: CASSLVLNRAGELFF.